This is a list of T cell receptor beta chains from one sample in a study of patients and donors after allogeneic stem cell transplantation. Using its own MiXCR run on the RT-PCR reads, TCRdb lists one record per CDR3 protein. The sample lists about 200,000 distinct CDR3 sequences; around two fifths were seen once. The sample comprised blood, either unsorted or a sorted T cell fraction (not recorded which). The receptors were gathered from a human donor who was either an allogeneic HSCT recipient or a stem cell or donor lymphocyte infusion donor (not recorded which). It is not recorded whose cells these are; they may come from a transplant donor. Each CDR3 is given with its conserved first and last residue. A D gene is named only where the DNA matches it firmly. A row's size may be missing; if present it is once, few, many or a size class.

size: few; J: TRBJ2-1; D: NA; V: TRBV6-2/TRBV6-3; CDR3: CASSQGQVWYNEQFF; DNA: TGTGCCAGCAGCCAGGGGCAGGTTTGGTACAATGAGCAGTTCTTC
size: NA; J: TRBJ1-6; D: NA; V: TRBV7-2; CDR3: CASSLWDSYNSPLHF; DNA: TGTGCCAGCAGCTTGTGGGACTCCTATAATTCACCCCTCCACTTT
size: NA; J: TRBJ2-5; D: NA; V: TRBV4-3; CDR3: CASSRATRAETQYF; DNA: TGCGCCAGCAGCCGCGCGACTAGGGCAGAGACCCAGTACTTC
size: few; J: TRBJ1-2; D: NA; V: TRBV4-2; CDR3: CASSQESPSEIYGYTF; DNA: TGTGCCAGCAGCCAAGAATCCCCCAGTGAGATCTATGGCTACACCTTC
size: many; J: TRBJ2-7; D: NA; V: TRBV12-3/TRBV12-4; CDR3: CASSGTTHYEQYF; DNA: TGTGCCAGCAGCGGAACGACCCACTACGAGCAGTACTTC
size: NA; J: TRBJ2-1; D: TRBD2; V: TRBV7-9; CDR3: CASSLQSGAGAEYNEQFF; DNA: TGTGCCAGCAGCTTACAATCTGGAGCGGGAGCCGAATACAATGAGCAGTTCTTC
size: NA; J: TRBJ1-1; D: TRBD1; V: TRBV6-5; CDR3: CASSLRTGGMNTEAFF; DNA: TGTGCCAGCAGTCTAAGGACAGGGGGCATGAACACTGAAGCTTTCTTT
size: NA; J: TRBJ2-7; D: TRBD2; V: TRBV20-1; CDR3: CSLAGDDSYEQYF; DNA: TGCAGTCTAGCGGGCGATGACTCCTACGAGCAGTACTTC
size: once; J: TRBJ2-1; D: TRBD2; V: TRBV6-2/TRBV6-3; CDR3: CASRNRAGGPIF; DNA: TGTGCCAGCAGAAACCGAGCGGGAGGGCCGATCTTC
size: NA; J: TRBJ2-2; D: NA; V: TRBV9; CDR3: CASSVEGDPRLTGELFF; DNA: TGTGCCAGCAGCGTAGAGGGGGACCCTCGATTAACCGGGGAGCTGTTTTTT
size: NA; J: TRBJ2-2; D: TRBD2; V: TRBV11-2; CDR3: CASSSTGLAGGPGTGELFF; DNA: TGTGCCAGCAGCAGTACGGGACTAGCGGGAGGGCCGGGCACCGGGGAGCTGTTTTTT
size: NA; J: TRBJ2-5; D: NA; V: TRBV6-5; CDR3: CASSYSTETQYF; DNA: TGTGCCAGCAGTTACTCGACTGAGACCCAGTACTTC
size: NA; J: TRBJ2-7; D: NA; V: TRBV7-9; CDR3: CASSLGLLSGEQYF; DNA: TGTGCCAGCAGCTTAGGGTTGTTGTCCGGTGAGCAGTACTTC
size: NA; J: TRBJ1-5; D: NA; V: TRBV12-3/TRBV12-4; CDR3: CASSPGAYSNQPQHF; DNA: TGTGCCAGCAGCCCCGGAGCTTATAGCAATCAGCCCCAGCATTTT
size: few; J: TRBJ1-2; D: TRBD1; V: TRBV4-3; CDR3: CASSHLGQDGYTF; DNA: TGCGCCAGCAGCCACTTAGGACAGGATGGCTACACCTTC
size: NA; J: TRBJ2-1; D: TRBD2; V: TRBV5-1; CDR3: CASSSIRLAGNYNEQFF; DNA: TGCGCCAGCAGCTCAATACGACTAGCGGGAAACTACAATGAGCAGTTCTTC
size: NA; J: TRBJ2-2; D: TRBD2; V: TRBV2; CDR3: CASSEAREREIPGELFF; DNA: TGTGCCAGCAGTGAAGCGCGCGAGCGGGAGATCCCCGGGGAGCTGTTTTTT
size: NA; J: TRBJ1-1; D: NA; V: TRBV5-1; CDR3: CASSLGPPGNTEAFF; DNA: TGCGCCAGCAGCTTGGGACCCCCGGGAAATACTGAAGCTTTCTTT
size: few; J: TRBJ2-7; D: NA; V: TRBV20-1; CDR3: CSAPIQGWEQYF; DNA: TGCAGTGCTCCAATTCAGGGTTGGGAGCAGTACTTC
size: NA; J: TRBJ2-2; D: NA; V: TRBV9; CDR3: CASSSPLAGELFF; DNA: TGTGCCAGCAGCTCACCCCTAGCCGGGGAGCTGTTTTTT
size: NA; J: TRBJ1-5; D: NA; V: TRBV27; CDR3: CASKRHRADQPQHF; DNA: TGTGCCAGCAAAAGACACCGAGCCGATCAGCCCCAGCATTTT
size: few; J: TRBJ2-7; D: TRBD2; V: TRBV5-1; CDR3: CASSLGLAGDSSYEQYF; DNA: TGCGCCAGCAGCTTGGGACTAGCGGGTGACTCCTCCTACGAGCAGTACTTC
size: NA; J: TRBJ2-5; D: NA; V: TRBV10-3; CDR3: CAISEGGETQYF; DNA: TGTGCCATCAGTGAAGGGGGAGAGACCCAGTACTTC
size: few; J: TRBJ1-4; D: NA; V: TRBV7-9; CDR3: CAGNRGTNEKLFF; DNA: TGTGCGGGAAATCGGGGGACGAATGAAAAACTGTTTTTT
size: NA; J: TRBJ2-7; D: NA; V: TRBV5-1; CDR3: CASSLVLDWPYEQYF; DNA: TGCGCCAGCAGCTTGGTCTTGGACTGGCCCTACGAGCAGTACTTC
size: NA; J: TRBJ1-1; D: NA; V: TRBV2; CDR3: CASTLRSTEGNTEAFF; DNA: TGTGCCAGCACCCTTAGATCGACAGAAGGGAACACTGAAGCTTTCTTT
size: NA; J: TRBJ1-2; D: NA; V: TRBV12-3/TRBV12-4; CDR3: CASSLPNRDPNYGYTF; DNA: TGTGCCAGCAGTTTGCCCAACAGGGATCCTAACTATGGCTACACCTTC
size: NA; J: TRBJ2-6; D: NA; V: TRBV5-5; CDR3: CASSPSPSGANVLTF; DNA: TGTGCCAGCAGCCCCTCGCCCTCTGGGGCCAACGTCCTGACTTTC
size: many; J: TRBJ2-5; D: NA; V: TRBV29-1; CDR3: CSVEDQGMSETQYF; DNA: TGCAGCGTTGAAGATCAGGGGATGTCAGAGACCCAGTACTTC
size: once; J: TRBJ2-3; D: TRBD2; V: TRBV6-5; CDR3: CASSGLAGARDTQYF; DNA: TGTGCCAGCAGTGGACTAGCGGGCGCCCGGGATACGCAGTATTTT
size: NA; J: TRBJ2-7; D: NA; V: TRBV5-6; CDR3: CASSPGQSYEQYF; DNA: TGTGCCAGCAGTCCTGGACAGTCCTACGAGCAGTACTTC
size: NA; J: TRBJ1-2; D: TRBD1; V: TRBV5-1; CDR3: CASSSTGGEGYTF; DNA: TGCGCCAGCAGCTCGACAGGGGGCGAGGGCTACACCTTC
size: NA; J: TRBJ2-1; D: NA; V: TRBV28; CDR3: CASSETGYNEQFF; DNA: TGTGCCAGCAGTGAAACAGGCTACAATGAGCAGTTCTTC
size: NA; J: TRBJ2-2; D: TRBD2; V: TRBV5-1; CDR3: CASSFIGLATVTGELFF; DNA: TGCGCCAGCAGCTTTATAGGACTAGCTACGGTCACCGGGGAGCTGTTTTTT
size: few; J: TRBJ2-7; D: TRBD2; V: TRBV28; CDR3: CASSLVREGYEQYF; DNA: TGTGCCAGCAGTTTAGTCCGGGAGGGCTACGAGCAGTACTTC
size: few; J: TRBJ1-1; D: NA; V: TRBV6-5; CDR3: CASSPFGSQGVTEAFF; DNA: TGTGCCAGCAGTCCCTTTGGTAGTCAGGGCGTAACTGAAGCTTTCTTT
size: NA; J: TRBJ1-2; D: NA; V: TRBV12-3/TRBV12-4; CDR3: CASSPSQGKGYGYTF; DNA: TGTGCCAGCAGTCCCTCACAGGGTAAAGGGTATGGCTACACCTTC